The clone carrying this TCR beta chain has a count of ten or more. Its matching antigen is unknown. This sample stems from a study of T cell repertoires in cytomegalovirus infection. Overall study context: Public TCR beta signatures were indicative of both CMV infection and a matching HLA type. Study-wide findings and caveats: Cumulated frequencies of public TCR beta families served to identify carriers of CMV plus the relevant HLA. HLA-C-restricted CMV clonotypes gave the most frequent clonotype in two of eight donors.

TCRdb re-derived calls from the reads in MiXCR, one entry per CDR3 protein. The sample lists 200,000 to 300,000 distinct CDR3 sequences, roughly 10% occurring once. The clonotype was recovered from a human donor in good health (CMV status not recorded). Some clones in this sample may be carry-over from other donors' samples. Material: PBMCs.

The CDR3 DNA is TGTGCCAGCAGCTTAGTCCGGGAGAATTCACCCCTCCACTTT. Encoded protein: CASSLVRENSPLHF. The rearrangement links TRBV7-6 to TRBJ1-6, with D hard to call. V lost 1 base, J lost 7 bases, and 8 bases lay in between. Germline assignment: CDR1 SGHVS and CDR2 FNYEAQ. This CDR3 is 14 amino acids long.